The 26 T cell receptor beta chains in this list originate from one sample, sequenced in a study of T cells in Graves' hyperthyroidism and ophthalmopathy. Regions amplified from RNA transcripts were the TCR beta CDR3 regions. HTBI primers were employed in a first-round RT-PCR of the TCR CDR3. One entry per CDR3 protein, called by TCRdb with MiXCR from the multiplex PCR reads. Of about 570,000 distinct CDR3 sequences in the sample, under 60% were seen once. Sample: peripheral blood or thyroid tissue (not recorded which). The receptors derive from an adult woman with Graves' disease, either hyperthyroidism or ophthalmopathy (not recorded which).

This clonotype was seen ten or more times. The chain employs TRBV29-1 and TRBJ2-7; unclear D gene. Germline V gene data show CDR1 as SQVTM and CDR2 as ANQGSEA. The CDR3 is 12 amino acids. The V and J ends lost 5 bases and 7 bases respectively, with 15 bases between them. CDR3 coding DNA: TGCAGCGTTTGGAACCAAGCGAGGGAGCAGTACTTC. Its protein is CSVWNQAREQYF.

In its sample, this clonotype was seen many times. The chain couples TRBV9 to TRBJ1-2; D uncertain. This CDR3 is built from 17 residues. CDR1 SGDLS and CDR2 YYNGEE come from the germline V gene. V lost 4 bases, J lost 3 bases, and 22 bases lay in between. In DNA form, the CDR3 reads TGTGCCAGCAGCCCCACTCCCACCCCGTTGGGTCACTATGGCTACACCTTC. Its protein is CASSPTPTPLGHYGYTF.

V usage is TRBV10-3 and J usage is TRBJ2-5; 10 bases fit TRBD1. Germline values: CDR1 ENHRY, CDR2 SYGVKD. The CDR3 length is 12 residues. V was clipped by 7 bases and J by 8 bases; unmatched bases: 4. The CDR3 DNA reads TGTGCCATCAAGGGGACAGGGGACACCCAGTACTTC. Translation: CAIKGTGDTQYF.

The genes are TRBV15 and TRBJ1-5; D gene unclear. The CDR3 sequence is 16 residues long. From germline, CDR1 is LNHNV and CDR2 YYDKDF (reference sequence). V was pared by 3 bases and J by 7 bases, with 19 bases between. CDR3 amino acids: CATSSEGPSLRQPQHF. DNA of the CDR3: TGTGCCACCAGCAGTGAAGGTCCTAGCCTCAGGCAGCCCCAGCATTTT.

CDR3: CASSIGLFVLDGYTF. In DNA form, the CDR3 reads TGTGCCAGTAGTATTGGCCTCTTTGTATTGGATGGCTACACCTTC. The chain joins TRBV19 to TRBJ1-2; D gene ambiguous. This CDR3 contains 15 residues. Germline CDR1 reads LNHDA; CDR2 reads SQIVND (reference sequence). V was cut by 3 bases and J by 6 bases, with 17 bases left in between.

This clonotype was counted ten times or more. The chain joins TRBV25-1 to TRBJ2-5; D might be TRBD2 (5 bases). Per the germline V gene, CDR1 is MGHDK and CDR2 is SYGVNS. This CDR3 spans 15 amino acids. V was cut by 3 bases and J by 4 bases, with 15 bases left in between. This CDR3 reads CASSESRSGRETQYF. The CDR3 DNA reads TGTGCCAGCAGTGAGAGCAGGAGCGGTCGAGAGACCCAGTACTTC.

The chain joins TRBV10-2 to TRBJ1-2, with TRBD1 matching 8 bases. V lost 4 bases, J lost 6 bases, and 10 bases stayed unmatched. CDR3 length: 15 residues. Germline V CDR1 and CDR2: WSHSY, SAAADI. CDR3 bases: TGCGCCAGCAGTGTCGGACAGGGAGGTCTCGATGGCTACACCTTC. Its translation: CASSVGQGGLDGYTF.

This clonotype was counted many times. The CDR3 DNA is TGTGCCAGCAGCGGGAACAGGTTAAACTATGGCTACACCTTC. Amino acids: CASSGNRLNYGYTF. This chain links TRBV11-1 with TRBJ1-2; tentatively, D is TRBD1 (5 bases). V was trimmed by 5 bases and J by 2 bases, leaving 12 bases between them. CDR3 length equals 14 residues. Per germline, CDR1 SGHAT and CDR2 FQDESV (reference sequence).

This clonotype occurred many times. This chain links TRBV5-4 with TRBJ2-7; D is perhaps TRBD1 (6 bases). V was trimmed by 4 bases and J by 4 bases, leaving 15 bases between them. The CDR3 has 14 residues. Germline-derived CDR1 and CDR2 are SGHNT and YYREEE (reference sequence). The CDR3 is CASSRQTGRYEQYF. The CDR3 coding sequence is TGTGCCAGCAGCCGACAAACAGGGAGATACGAGCAGTACTTC. The whole variable domain, filled in from reference TRBV5-4 and TRBJ2-7, reads ETGVTQSPTHLIKTRGQQVTLRCSSQSGHNTVSWYQQALGQGPQFIFQYYREEENGRGNFPPRFSGLQFPNYSSELNVNALELDDSALYLCASSRQTGRYEQYFGPGTRLTVT.

The chain has TRBV7-2 and TRBJ1-1, with no clear D. This CDR3 region has 17 residues. The V and J ends lost 4 bases and 0 bases respectively, with 18 bases between them. Germline CDR1 is SGHTA and CDR2 is FQGNSA. CDR3 in DNA: TGTGCCAGCAGCTCCCGGGAGCAAGGTAGAATGAACACTGAAGCTTTCTTT. This sequence encodes CASSSREQGRMNTEAFF.

This clonotype was seen repeatedly, ten times or more. The genes are TRBV5-1 and TRBJ2-2; D uncertain. The CDR3 has 13 residues. Germline V gene data show CDR1 as SGHRS and CDR2 as YFSETQ. V lost 5 bases to trimming and J lost 3 bases, with 8 bases between them. The CDR3 DNA reads as TGCGCCAGCAGTGCGGAATACACCGGGGAGCTGTTTTTT. Its translation: CASSAEYTGELFF.

For this clonotype: A much larger clone is a single base away; this may be a read error. CDR3 bases: TGCGCCAGCAGGGCAGGGGGTAACGAGCAGTACTTC. Amino acid sequence: CASRAGGNEQYF. V usage is TRBV5-1 and J usage is TRBJ2-7; 7 bases line up with TRBD1. Germline CDR1 is SGHRS and CDR2 is YFSETQ. The CDR3 totals 12 residues. V gave up 5 bases and J gave up 5 bases; unmatched junction bases: 4.

This clonotype came up many times. This chain links TRBV19 with TRBJ2-7; 8 bases align to TRBD1. The V segment lost 6 bases and the J segment 2 bases; nucleotides outside the gene matches: 6. The germline gives CDR1 LNHDA, CDR2 SQIVND (reference sequence). The CDR3 runs to 14 residues. CDR3: CASSPGQAAYEQYF. The CDR3 nucleotides read TGTGCCAGTAGCCCGGGACAGGCTGCCTACGAGCAGTACTTC. The full variable domain, in which reference TRBV19 and TRBJ2-7 provide the parts outside the CDR3, is DGGITQSPKYLFRKEGQNVTLSCEQNLNHDAMYWYRQDPGQGLRLIYYSQIVNDFQKGDIAEGYSVSREKKESFPLTVTSAQKNPTAFYLCASSPGQAAYEQYFGPGTRLTVT.

This clonotype was seen many times. The missing conserved phenylalanine or tryptophan at the end of this CDR3 makes a read error likely. The rearrangement links TRBV24-1 to TRBJ1-1; D gene unclear. The V end lost 4 bases, the J end lost 4 bases, and 12 bases lay between the germline ends. The CDR3 is 14 residues long. Germline values: CDR1 KGHDR, CDR2 SFDVKD. CDR3 DNA: TGTGCCACCAGTGACACGCGGCGTAGCACTGAAGCTTTCCTT. Protein product: CATSDTRRSTEAFL.

With respect to this clonotype: This is likely a read error, given that the CDR3 carries no conserved phenylalanine or tryptophan at its end. No DNA is shown, since the ends of the CDR3 on it are uncertain; the CDR3 is the one TCRdb lists. The chain links TRBV7-3 to TRBJ2-5; the tabulated D call, TRBD2, remains unverified against the DNA. The germline gives CDR1 SGHTA, CDR2 FQGTGA. Termini included, the CDR3 measures 11 amino acids. CDR3 loop: CASSLDGGLNT.

This clonotype has ten or more counts. The chain has TRBV27 and TRBJ1-6; 9 bases agree with TRBD1. Germline CDR1 reads MNHEY; CDR2 reads SMNVEV (reference sequence). CDR3 length: 15 residues. V lost 6 bases and J lost 10; bases outside the gene matches: 10. DNA for the CDR3: TGTGCCAGCAGGGGGACAGGGAAAGTACAGTCACCCCTCCACTTT. This gives the protein CASRGTGKVQSPLHF.

This chain links TRBV7-2 with TRBJ2-3; D uncertain. This CDR3 region has 10 residues. Germline lookup yields CDR1 SGHTA and CDR2 FQGNSA. V gave up 9 bases and J gave up 6 bases, with 7 bases separating them. The CDR3 here is CASSQDTQYF. In nucleotides, the CDR3 is TGTGCCAGTTCTCAGGATACGCAGTATTTT.

The chain joins TRBV2 to TRBJ2-5; 7 bases are shared with TRBD2. V lost 0 bases to trimming and J lost 10 bases; unmatched junction nucleotides: 11. The CDR3 covers 15 residues. Per the germline V gene, CDR1 is SNHLY and CDR2 is FYNNEI. The CDR3 bases are TGTGCCAGCAGTGAAGCGCCCGGGCTTGGGGGGGGCCAGTACTTC. It encodes CASSEAPGLGGGQYF.

There are many counts of this clonotype. The V call is TRBV4-1, the J call TRBJ1-4, with D possibly TRBD1 on 5 matching bases. The CDR3 sequence is 15 residues long. The germline CDR1 and CDR2 sequences are MGHRA and YSYEKL. V gave up 4 bases and J gave up 10 bases, with 19 bases separating them. CDR3 protein: CASSLIGTSLGKLFF. In DNA, the CDR3 is TGCGCCAGCAGCCTGATCGGGACTTCTCTGGGAAAACTGTTTTTT.

Remarks on this clonotype: Likely a read error: the CDR3 ends without its conserved phenylalanine or tryptophan. The DNA is omitted, as the CDR3 cannot be located on it reliably, and the CDR3 follows TCRdb's listing. The rearrangement uses TRBV4-1 and TRBJ1-2; TRBD1 is the table's D call and was not checked against the DNA. The CDR3 spans 12 residues, counting both ends. CDR1 and CDR2 from the germline V gene are MGHRA and YSYEKL. The CDR3 is CAGQRQGKGYTC.

Details on this clonotype: Just one base apart from a much larger clone, this may be a read error. This CDR3 is missing its conserved last phenylalanine or tryptophan, likely due to a read error. The rearrangement uses TRBV2 and TRBJ2-5; no clear D gene. CDR1 is SNHLY and CDR2 is FYNNEI in the germline V gene. Between the trimmed V and J ends, which lost 6 bases and 7 bases, there was a span of 21 bases. The CDR3 extends over 15 amino acids. The CDR3 bases are TGTGCCAGCAGCCAAGACGGCCGAGTCGTCGGGACCCAGTACCTC. Protein product: CASSQDGRVVGTQYL.

This clonotype was picked up many times. The J gene is TRBJ1-5, the V gene TRBV12-3 or TRBV12-4; D is possibly TRBD1 (5 bases). With 5 bases removed from V and 7 bases from J, the gap between germline ends came to 18 bases. The CDR3 is 15 residues long. The DNA of the CDR3 is TGTGCCAGCAGTAAGTCGGGACCCCTATACCAGCCCCAGCATTTT. Translated: CASSKSGPLYQPQHF.

V and J are TRBV7-2 and TRBJ2-5; D perhaps matches TRBD2 (5 bases). Germline V gene lookup returns CDR1 SGHTA and CDR2 FQGNSA. This CDR3 comprises 16 residues. The germline V and J ends were trimmed by 5 bases and 5 bases, with 21 bases remaining between them. The DNA for the CDR3 is TGTGCCAGCAGCCCTAAGCCCGACCGTATAGCGGAGACCCAGTACTTC. As protein: CASSPKPDRIAETQYF.

The rearrangement links TRBV29-1 to TRBJ1-2; the D is unclear. The CDR3 is 12 residues long. Trimming left V 6 bases short and J 8 bases short, with 16 bases between. Germline-derived CDR1 and CDR2 are SQVTM and ANQGSEA. DNA for the CDR3: TGCAGCGTGTTCTCTCCTTCGGGGGGCTACACCTTC. Its translation is CSVFSPSGGYTF. Based on the CDR3 plus reference TRBV29-1 and TRBJ1-2, the full variable domain is SAVISQKPSRDICQRGTSLTIQCQVDSQVTMMFWYRQQPGQSLTLIATANQGSEATYESGFVIDKFPISRPNLTFSTLTVSNMSPEDSSIYLCSVFSPSGGYTFGSGTRLTVV.

This clonotype has only a few counts. This chain uses TRBV10-2 with TRBJ1-2, with D maybe TRBD1 (5 bases). V was trimmed by 9 bases and J by 11 bases, leaving 16 bases between them. Germline CDR1 WSHSY, CDR2 SAAADI. The CDR3 spans 11 residues. The CDR3 DNA sequence: TGCGCCAGTACAGATACAGGCTTGTACACCTTC. This gives the protein CASTDTGLYTF.

There are many counts of this clonotype. The chain combines TRBV27 with TRBJ1-6; TRBD1 matches 10 bases. Germline assignment: CDR1 MNHEY and CDR2 SMNVEV (reference sequence). V dropped 3 bases and J dropped 11; count of bases not matched to a gene: 7. This CDR3 is built from 15 residues. The CDR3 region has the DNA TGTGCCAGCAGTTTCCGGGACAGGGGCTTGACACCCCTCCACTTT. It codes for CASSFRDRGLTPLHF.